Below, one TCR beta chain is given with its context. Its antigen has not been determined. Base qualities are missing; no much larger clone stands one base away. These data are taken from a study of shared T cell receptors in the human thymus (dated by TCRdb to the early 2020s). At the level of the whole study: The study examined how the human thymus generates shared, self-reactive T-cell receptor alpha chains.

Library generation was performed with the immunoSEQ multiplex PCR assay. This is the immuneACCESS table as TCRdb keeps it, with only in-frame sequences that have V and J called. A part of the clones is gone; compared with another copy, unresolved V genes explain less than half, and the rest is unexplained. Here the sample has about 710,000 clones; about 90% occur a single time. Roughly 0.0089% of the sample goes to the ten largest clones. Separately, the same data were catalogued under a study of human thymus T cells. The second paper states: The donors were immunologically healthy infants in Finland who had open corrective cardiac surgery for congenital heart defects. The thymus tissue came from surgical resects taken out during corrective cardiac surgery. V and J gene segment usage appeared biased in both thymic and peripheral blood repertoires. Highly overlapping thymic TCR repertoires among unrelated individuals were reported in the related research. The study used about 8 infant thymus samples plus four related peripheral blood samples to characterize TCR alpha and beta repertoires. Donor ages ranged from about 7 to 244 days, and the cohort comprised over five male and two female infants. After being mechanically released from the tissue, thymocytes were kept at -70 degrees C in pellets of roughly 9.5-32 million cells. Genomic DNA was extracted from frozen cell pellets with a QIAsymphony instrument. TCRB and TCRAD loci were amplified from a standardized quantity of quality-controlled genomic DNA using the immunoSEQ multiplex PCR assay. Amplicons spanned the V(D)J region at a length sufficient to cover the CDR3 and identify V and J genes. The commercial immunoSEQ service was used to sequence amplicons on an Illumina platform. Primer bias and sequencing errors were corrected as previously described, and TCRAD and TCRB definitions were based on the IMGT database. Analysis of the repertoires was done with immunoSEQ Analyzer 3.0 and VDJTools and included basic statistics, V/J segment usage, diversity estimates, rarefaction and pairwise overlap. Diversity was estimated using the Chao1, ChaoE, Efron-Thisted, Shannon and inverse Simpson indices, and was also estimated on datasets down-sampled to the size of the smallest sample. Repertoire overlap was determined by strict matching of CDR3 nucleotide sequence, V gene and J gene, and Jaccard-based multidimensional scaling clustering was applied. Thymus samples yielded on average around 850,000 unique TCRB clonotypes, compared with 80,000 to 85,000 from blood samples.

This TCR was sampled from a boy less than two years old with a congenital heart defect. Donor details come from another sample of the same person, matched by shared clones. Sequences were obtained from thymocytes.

The nucleotides read TGTGCCAGCAGCCCCTCTGGGCCGGGCAGGGGGTATGGCTACACCTTC. Translated, this is CASSPSGPGRGYGYTF. The V and J segments used are TRBV4-2 and TRBJ1-2; the junction holds 7 bases that match TRBD1. The CDR3 has 16 amino acids, counting the end cysteine and phenylalanine. Only CDR3 DNA remains: 48 bases, in frame from the first base. From a lookup of the germline V gene, CDR1 and CDR2 are LGHNA and YNFKEQ. The germline V and J ends show losses of 4 bases and 5 bases respectively, and no gene match explains 13 bases of the junction.